This is a list of T cell receptor beta chains from one sample in a study of cytotoxic CD8 clonotypes in ibrutinib-treated CLL. TCRdb's table, derived via immunoSEQ multiplex PCR, lists solely in-frame clones and lacks some. This sample carries around 330,000 clones, roughly 71% of them seen once, and the ten largest clones take just under 6.5%. The sequences come from PBMCs, collected after 36 months of ibrutinib treatment. These TCRs come from a human donor with chronic lymphocytic leukemia. CDR3s include the opening cysteine and the closing phenylalanine or tryptophan. The order of the fields is CDR3 DNA, CDR3 protein, V gene, clone size, J gene, D gene. The D gene is left open where the match is weak. Only some rows state a clone size, as once, few, many or a class for expanded clones.

CDR3 DNA: TGTGCCAGTCACAGGGGTAAGGCGGCTAATGAAAAACTGTTTTTT; CDR3 protein: CASHRGKAANEKLFF; V gene: TRBV6-1; clone size: few; J gene: TRBJ1-4; D gene: TRBD1
CDR3 DNA: TGTGCCAGCAGCCATACCCGACCGGGACACCTGTCCTACGAGCAGTACTTC; CDR3 protein: CASSHTRPGHLSYEQYF; V gene: TRBV7-9; clone size: .; J gene: TRBJ2-7; D gene: .
CDR3 DNA: TGCAGCGTTCCCCTCGGGTCCCAAGAGACCCAGTACTTC; CDR3 protein: CSVPLGSQETQYF; V gene: TRBV29-1; clone size: .; J gene: TRBJ2-5; D gene: .
CDR3 DNA: TGTGCCAGCAGCAGCAGGTACTCCTACGAGCAGTACTTC; CDR3 protein: CASSSRYSYEQYF; V gene: TRBV5-6; clone size: few; J gene: TRBJ2-7; D gene: .
CDR3 DNA: TGTGCCAGCAGCAGCTGGAGCGGCTCCTACAATGAGCAGTTCTTC; CDR3 protein: CASSSWSGSYNEQFF; V gene: TRBV7-2; clone size: .; J gene: TRBJ2-1; D gene: .
CDR3 DNA: TGTGCCAGCAGTGATATAGGGCAGCTGATCGCCTCCTACGAGCAGTACTTC; CDR3 protein: CASSDIGQLIASYEQYF; V gene: TRBV2; clone size: .; J gene: TRBJ2-7; D gene: .
CDR3 DNA: TGTGCCAGCAGCTCGCACTCGGGGGCGAATGAGCAGTTCTTC; CDR3 protein: CASSSHSGANEQFF; V gene: TRBV5-4; clone size: .; J gene: TRBJ2-1; D gene: .
CDR3 DNA: TGTGCCAGCCGAGGGACCTCTTTCTACGAGCAGTACTTC; CDR3 protein: CASRGTSFYEQYF; V gene: TRBV28; clone size: .; J gene: TRBJ2-7; D gene: .
CDR3 DNA: TGTGCCAGCAGTTTAAGCGGGGGGGAAGCAGATACGCAGTATTTT; CDR3 protein: CASSLSGGEADTQYF; V gene: TRBV6-5; clone size: .; J gene: TRBJ2-3; D gene: TRBD2
CDR3 DNA: TGTGCCAGCAGAAACAACGGACAGGTGATTTCTTTC; CDR3 protein: CASRNNGQVISF; V gene: TRBV7-9; clone size: .; J gene: TRBJ2-7; D gene: TRBD1
CDR3 DNA: TGCGCCAGCAGCTTGCGAGAACAAGAGACCCAGTACTTC; CDR3 protein: CASSLREQETQYF; V gene: TRBV5-1; clone size: .; J gene: TRBJ2-5; D gene: .
CDR3 DNA: TGCGCCAGCAGCCCCCGGGACAGGAGTAGCACAGATACGCAGTATTTT; CDR3 protein: CASSPRDRSSTDTQYF; V gene: TRBV5-1; clone size: once; J gene: TRBJ2-3; D gene: TRBD1
CDR3 DNA: TGCAGTGCTAGAGGATCCACTGGCTACACCTTC; CDR3 protein: CSARGSTGYTF; V gene: TRBV20-1; clone size: few; J gene: TRBJ1-2; D gene: .
CDR3 DNA: TGCAGCGTCATAGCAGGACATATCTACGAGCAGTACTTC; CDR3 protein: CSVIAGHIYEQYF; V gene: TRBV29-1; clone size: .; J gene: TRBJ2-7; D gene: .
CDR3 DNA: TGTGCCAGCAGCCCCCAGTCCATTTGGGCCCAGTACTTC; CDR3 protein: CASSPQSIWAQYF; V gene: TRBV7-9; clone size: .; J gene: TRBJ2-5; D gene: .
CDR3 DNA: TGTGCCATCGAAGCGGCCAGCGGTAACACAGATACGCAGTATTTT; CDR3 protein: CAIEAASGNTDTQYF; V gene: TRBV10-3; clone size: .; J gene: TRBJ2-3; D gene: .
CDR3 DNA: TGTGCCAGCAGGACCCGGGACAGGAAAGGCTACGAGCAGTACTTC; CDR3 protein: CASRTRDRKGYEQYF; V gene: TRBV6-1; clone size: few; J gene: TRBJ2-7; D gene: TRBD1
CDR3 DNA: TGCGCCAGCAGCCAAGCGAAAACAGGGGACATCGGGAATGAGCAGTTCTTC; CDR3 protein: CASSQAKTGDIGNEQFF; V gene: TRBV4-1; clone size: few; J gene: TRBJ2-1; D gene: TRBD1
CDR3 DNA: TGCGCCAGCAGCCATGATGGCCGGGGGGGGAGCGATGAGCAGTTCTTC; CDR3 protein: CASSHDGRGGSDEQFF; V gene: TRBV4-1; clone size: .; J gene: TRBJ2-1; D gene: TRBD2
CDR3 DNA: TGTGCCAGCAGCCCCCTCGGGCAGGGCTCCTACAATGAGCAGTTCTTC; CDR3 protein: CASSPLGQGSYNEQFF; V gene: TRBV9; clone size: .; J gene: TRBJ2-1; D gene: .
CDR3 DNA: TGTGCCAGCAGCCCAACGGGGGGGCCCTCGTACGAGCAGTACTTC; CDR3 protein: CASSPTGGPSYEQYF; V gene: TRBV7-3; clone size: .; J gene: TRBJ2-7; D gene: TRBD2
CDR3 DNA: TGTGCCAGCAGCTTAGGCCGGGACGGACCTTTTACCTTC; CDR3 protein: CASSLGRDGPFTF; V gene: TRBV7-9; clone size: few; J gene: TRBJ1-2; D gene: .
CDR3 DNA: TGTGCCAGCAGCCCCCTAGATCTTTTCTATGGCTACACCTTC; CDR3 protein: CASSPLDLFYGYTF; V gene: TRBV7-9; clone size: .; J gene: TRBJ1-2; D gene: .
CDR3 DNA: TGCAGCGCAAAGTATAGCAATCAGCCCCAGCATTTT; CDR3 protein: CSAKYSNQPQHF; V gene: TRBV29-1; clone size: few; J gene: TRBJ1-5; D gene: .
CDR3 DNA: TGTGCCAGCAGTTTAAGGGCGGGAGTGCGTTATTTT; CDR3 protein: CASSLRAGVRYF; V gene: TRBV28; clone size: .; J gene: TRBJ2-3; D gene: TRBD2
CDR3 DNA: TGTGCCAGTAGTATCCGGGACAGGGGCTATGGCTACACCTTC; CDR3 protein: CASSIRDRGYGYTF; V gene: TRBV19; clone size: few; J gene: TRBJ1-2; D gene: TRBD1
CDR3 DNA: TGCGCCAGCAGCGAGACTAGCGGGAGGTTCAATGAGCAGTTCTTC; CDR3 protein: CASSETSGRFNEQFF; V gene: TRBV4-3; clone size: .; J gene: TRBJ2-1; D gene: TRBD2
CDR3 DNA: TGTGCCAGCTCATCGACAGGGATAAGGTCCTATAATTCACCCCTCCACTTT; CDR3 protein: CASSSTGIRSYNSPLHF; V gene: TRBV18; clone size: once; J gene: TRBJ1-6; D gene: TRBD1
CDR3 DNA: TGTGCCAGTAGTATTACTAGTAATGAGCAGTTCTTC; CDR3 protein: CASSITSNEQFF; V gene: TRBV19; clone size: .; J gene: TRBJ2-1; D gene: .
CDR3 DNA: TGCACCAGCAGCCTGCCAACTAGCGGGAGGGCGTTAACCGGGGAGCTGTTTTTT; CDR3 protein: CTSSLPTSGRALTGELFF; V gene: TRBV1; clone size: .; J gene: TRBJ2-2; D gene: .
CDR3 DNA: TGTGCCAGCAGGGGAGGGGGCCGCGCACCCCTCCACTTT; CDR3 protein: CASRGGGRAPLHF; V gene: TRBV27; clone size: few; J gene: TRBJ1-6; D gene: TRBD1
CDR3 DNA: TGTGCCAGTAGTCGAGGGTATGGCTACACCTTC; CDR3 protein: CASSRGYGYTF; V gene: TRBV19; clone size: .; J gene: TRBJ1-2; D gene: .
CDR3 DNA: TGCGCCAGCAGCTTGGCAGCTAGCGGGGTAGTCAGCTCCTACAATGAGCAGTTCTTC; CDR3 protein: CASSLAASGVVSSYNEQFF; V gene: TRBV5-1; clone size: .; J gene: TRBJ2-1; D gene: TRBD2
CDR3 DNA: TGCGCCAGCAGCTTGACAGGGCCCAATCAGCCCCAGCATTTT; CDR3 protein: CASSLTGPNQPQHF; V gene: TRBV5-1; clone size: once; J gene: TRBJ1-5; D gene: .
CDR3 DNA: TGTGCCAGTAGTACAGGGGGCTCAGAGTCCTACGAGCAGTACTTC; CDR3 protein: CASSTGGSESYEQYF; V gene: TRBV19; clone size: many; J gene: TRBJ2-7; D gene: TRBD1
CDR3 DNA: TGTGCCAGCTCACGATGGGGGAGGGGCGGCGGGGAGCTGTTTTTT; CDR3 protein: CASSRWGRGGGELFF; V gene: TRBV5-4; clone size: .; J gene: TRBJ2-2; D gene: TRBD2
CDR3 DNA: TGTGCCAGCAGGGCCTCAGGTAGCTCTGGCTACACCTTC; CDR3 protein: CASRASGSSGYTF; V gene: TRBV9; clone size: few; J gene: TRBJ1-2; D gene: .
CDR3 DNA: TGTGCCAGCAGTGAGACAGATACGCAGTATTTT; CDR3 protein: CASSETDTQYF; V gene: TRBV9; clone size: .; J gene: TRBJ2-3; D gene: .
CDR3 DNA: TGCAGCGTCCTACAGGGCTTTGAGCAGTTCTTC; CDR3 protein: CSVLQGFEQFF; V gene: TRBV29-1; clone size: .; J gene: TRBJ2-1; D gene: .
CDR3 DNA: TGTGCCAGCAGAGGCCTTGAGTGGACGGCGGAGACCCAGTACTTC; CDR3 protein: CASRGLEWTAETQYF; V gene: TRBV21-1; clone size: .; J gene: TRBJ2-5; D gene: .
CDR3 DNA: TGTGCCAGCAGGGAGGGGGGGTCCGGGTATAACTTC; CDR3 protein: CASREGGSGYNF; V gene: TRBV2; clone size: .; J gene: TRBJ2-7; D gene: .
CDR3 DNA: TGTGCCAGCAGTTTAAGGGGGACAGGGGAAACCTACGAGCAGTACTTC; CDR3 protein: CASSLRGTGETYEQYF; V gene: TRBV27; clone size: .; J gene: TRBJ2-7; D gene: TRBD1
CDR3 DNA: TGCGCCAGCAGCCGGGTCTCCATGGGGACCGGGGAGCTGTTTTTT; CDR3 protein: CASSRVSMGTGELFF; V gene: TRBV4-1; clone size: .; J gene: TRBJ2-2; D gene: .
CDR3 DNA: TGTGCCAGTAGTGCCAGACCCCTTGGCTCCTCCTACGAGCAGTACTTC; CDR3 protein: CASSARPLGSSYEQYF; V gene: TRBV19; clone size: .; J gene: TRBJ2-7; D gene: .
CDR3 DNA: TGTGCCAGCAGCCAACCCAACAGGGGGCGCGGAAACACCATATATTTT; CDR3 protein: CASSQPNRGRGNTIYF; V gene: TRBV7-6; clone size: once; J gene: TRBJ1-3; D gene: TRBD1
CDR3 DNA: TGTGCCATCAGTGAGAATCCCGGCTCCTACGAGCAGTACTTC; CDR3 protein: CAISENPGSYEQYF; V gene: TRBV10-3; clone size: .; J gene: TRBJ2-7; D gene: .
CDR3 DNA: TGTGCCAGCAGCGGAGCGGGGGGGCCTGCGAATAACCAGTACTTC; CDR3 protein: CASSGAGGPANNQYF; V gene: TRBV2; clone size: .; J gene: TRBJ2-5; D gene: TRBD2
CDR3 DNA: TGTGCCAGCAGTCTTCGACAGGCCCTAGGGGAAAAACTGTTTTTT; CDR3 protein: CASSLRQALGEKLFF; V gene: TRBV28; clone size: few; J gene: TRBJ1-4; D gene: .
CDR3 DNA: TGTGCCAGCAGTTTGGACAGGGGCTACGAGCAGTACTTC; CDR3 protein: CASSLDRGYEQYF; V gene: TRBV28; clone size: .; J gene: TRBJ2-7; D gene: TRBD1
CDR3 DNA: TGTGCCAGCAGCTTACGGACTAGCGGGAGTGTCGGGGAGCTGTTTTTT; CDR3 protein: CASSLRTSGSVGELFF; V gene: TRBV7-3; clone size: once; J gene: TRBJ2-2; D gene: TRBD2
CDR3 DNA: TGTGCCAGCAGTTTACTACAGGGGTATAACACCATATATTTT; CDR3 protein: CASSLLQGYNTIYF; V gene: TRBV28; clone size: .; J gene: TRBJ1-3; D gene: TRBD1
CDR3 DNA: TGTGCCAGCAGCTCTAGCGGGCTTCTAGCGGCGTACTTC; CDR3 protein: CASSSSGLLAAYF; V gene: TRBV6-5; clone size: .; J gene: TRBJ2-7; D gene: TRBD2
CDR3 DNA: TGTGCCAGCAGTTTAGTAGCTGAGGGCGAGCAGTACTTC; CDR3 protein: CASSLVAEGEQYF; V gene: TRBV27; clone size: .; J gene: TRBJ2-7; D gene: .
CDR3 DNA: TGTGCCAGCAGCTTCAGGGGCAGATGGGCCGGGGAGCTGTTTTTT; CDR3 protein: CASSFRGRWAGELFF; V gene: TRBV5-6; clone size: .; J gene: TRBJ2-2; D gene: .
CDR3 DNA: TGTGCCAGCAGCTATTCCCCCCTGGGCAGCGAGCAGTACTTC; CDR3 protein: CASSYSPLGSEQYF; V gene: TRBV7-2; clone size: .; J gene: TRBJ2-7; D gene: .
CDR3 DNA: TGTGCCAGCAGCCTGCTTGGGACCACAGATACGCAGTATTTT; CDR3 protein: CASSLLGTTDTQYF; V gene: TRBV7-7; clone size: .; J gene: TRBJ2-3; D gene: .
CDR3 DNA: TGCGCCAGCAGCTACCGGGACCAGACCTACGAGCAGTACTTC; CDR3 protein: CASSYRDQTYEQYF; V gene: TRBV5-1; clone size: few; J gene: TRBJ2-7; D gene: .
CDR3 DNA: TGTGCCAGCAGCTTAGGAGGTTGGGACAGCGAGGACATTCAGTACTTC; CDR3 protein: CASSLGGWDSEDIQYF; V gene: TRBV11-3; clone size: .; J gene: TRBJ2-4; D gene: TRBD1